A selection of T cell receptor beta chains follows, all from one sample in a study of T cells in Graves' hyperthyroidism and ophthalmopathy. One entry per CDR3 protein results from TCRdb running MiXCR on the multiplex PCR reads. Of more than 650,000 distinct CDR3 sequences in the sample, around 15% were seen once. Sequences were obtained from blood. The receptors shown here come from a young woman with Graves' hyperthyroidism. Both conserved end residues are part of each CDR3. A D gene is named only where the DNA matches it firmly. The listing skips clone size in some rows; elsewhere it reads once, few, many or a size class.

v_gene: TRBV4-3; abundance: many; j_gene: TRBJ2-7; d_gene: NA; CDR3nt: TGCGCCAGCAGCCAAGAGTCTGACTCGTCCACCTTCTACGAGCAGTACTTC; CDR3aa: CASSQESDSSTFYEQYF
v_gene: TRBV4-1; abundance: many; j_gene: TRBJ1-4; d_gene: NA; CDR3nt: TGCGCCAGCAGCCTGGACGGAGGGCCTTATATCGAAAAACTGTTTTTT; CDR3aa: CASSLDGGPYIEKLFF
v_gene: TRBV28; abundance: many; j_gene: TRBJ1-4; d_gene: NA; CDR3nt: TGTGCCAGCAGTTTACAGGGGAAAGGGGGTGAAAAACTGTTTTTT; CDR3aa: CASSLQGKGGEKLFF
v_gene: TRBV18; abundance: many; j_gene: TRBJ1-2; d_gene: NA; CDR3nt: TGTGCCAGCTCACCCAAGGACGGATACTATGGCTACACCTTC; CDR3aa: CASSPKDGYYGYTF
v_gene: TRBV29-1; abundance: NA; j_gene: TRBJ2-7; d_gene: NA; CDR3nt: TGCAGTCTTCGAAGCGAGCAGTACTTC; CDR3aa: CSLRSEQYF
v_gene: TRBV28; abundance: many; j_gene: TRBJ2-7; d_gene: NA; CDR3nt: TGTGCCAGCTCCGCTAGCCTGCCCTACGAGCAGTACTTC; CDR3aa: CASSASLPYEQYF
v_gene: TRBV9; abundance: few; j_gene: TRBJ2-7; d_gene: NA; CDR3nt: TGTGCCAGCAGCGTAGAAGGGGGTCACTCCTACGAGCAGTACTTC; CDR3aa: CASSVEGGHSYEQYF
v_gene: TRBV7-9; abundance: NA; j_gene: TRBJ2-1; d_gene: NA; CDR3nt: TGTGCCAGCAGCCCCTTAGCGGTCGGAAGCGGTGAGCAGTTCTTC; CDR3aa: CASSPLAVGSGEQFF
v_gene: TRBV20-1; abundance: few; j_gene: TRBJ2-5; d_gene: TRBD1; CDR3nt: TGCAGTGCTAGAGTCCCACAGGGGCGAGAGACCCAGTACTTC; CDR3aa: CSARVPQGRETQYF
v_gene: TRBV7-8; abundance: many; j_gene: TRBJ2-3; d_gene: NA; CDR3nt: TGTGCCAGCAGCTTAGAAGGGGCACCCCAGTATTTT; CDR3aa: CASSLEGAPQYF
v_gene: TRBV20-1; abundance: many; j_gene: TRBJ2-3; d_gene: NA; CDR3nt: TGCAGTGCTGCCCCCCATGCGTTGGACCCAGCAGGGGCAGATACGCAGTATTTT; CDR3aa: CSAAPHALDPAGADTQYF
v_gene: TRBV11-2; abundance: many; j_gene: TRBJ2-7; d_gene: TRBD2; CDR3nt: TGTGCCAGCAGCCCCGGACTAGGCTACGAGCAGTACTTC; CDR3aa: CASSPGLGYEQYF
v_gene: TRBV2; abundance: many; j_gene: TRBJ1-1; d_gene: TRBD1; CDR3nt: TGTGCCAGCAGCCCCTGGGGCAGGGGGCGAGGGTCTGAAGCTTTCTTT; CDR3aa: CASSPWGRGRGSEAFF
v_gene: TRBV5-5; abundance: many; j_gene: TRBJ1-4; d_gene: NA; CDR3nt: TGTGCCAGCAGCTTGGCTCTCTTTGAAAAACTGTTTTTT; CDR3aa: CASSLALFEKLFF
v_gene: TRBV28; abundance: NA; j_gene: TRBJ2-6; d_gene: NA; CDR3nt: TGTGCCAGCAGTTCCCCCACAGGGCCTGGGGCCAACGTCCTGACTTTC; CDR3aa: CASSSPTGPGANVLTF
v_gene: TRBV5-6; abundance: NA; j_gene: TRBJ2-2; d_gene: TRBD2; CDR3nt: TGTGCCAGCAGCCTGCAAACTATAGCGGGAGGTCCCGGGGAGCTGTTTTTT; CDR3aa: CASSLQTIAGGPGELFF
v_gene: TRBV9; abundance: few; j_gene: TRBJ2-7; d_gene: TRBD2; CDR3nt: TGTGCCAGCAGCGTATCCCCTAGCGGTACCTACGAGCAGTACTTC; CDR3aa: CASSVSPSGTYEQYF
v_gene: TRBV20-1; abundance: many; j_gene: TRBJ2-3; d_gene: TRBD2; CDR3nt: TGCAGTCCCAGTCGGTACCGGCTAGCGGGAGCTTTGAGCACAGATACGCAGTATTTT; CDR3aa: CSPSRYRLAGALSTDTQYF
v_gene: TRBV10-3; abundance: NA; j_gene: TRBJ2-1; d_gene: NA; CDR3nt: TGTGCCATCAGTGAGCAGGACGGCGACAATGAGCAGTTCTTC; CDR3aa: CAISEQDGDNEQFF
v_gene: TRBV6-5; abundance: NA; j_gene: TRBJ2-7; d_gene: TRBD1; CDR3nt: TGTGCCAGCAGTTACCGTCTCCCGGGACAGAACCTCTACGAGCAGTACTTC; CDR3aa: CASSYRLPGQNLYEQYF
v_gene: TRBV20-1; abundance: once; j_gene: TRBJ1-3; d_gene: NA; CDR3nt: TGCAGTGCTAGTGTCAGGGCTGGAAACACCATATATTTT; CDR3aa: CSASVRAGNTIYF
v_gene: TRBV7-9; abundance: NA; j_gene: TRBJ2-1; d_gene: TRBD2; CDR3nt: TGTGCCAGCAGCCCGGCGGGAGGGACCTACAATGGGCAGTTCTTC; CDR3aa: CASSPAGGTYNGQFF
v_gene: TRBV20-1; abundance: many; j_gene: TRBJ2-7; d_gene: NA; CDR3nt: TGCAGTGCTAGAGGGGGCAGGGCGAGAAGGTACGAGCAGTACTTC; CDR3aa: CSARGGRARRYEQYF
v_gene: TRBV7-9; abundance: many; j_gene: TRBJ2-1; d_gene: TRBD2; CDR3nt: TGTGCCAGCAGCCAACCCGGACTAGCGGCTGGAAAGGGTGAGCAGTTCTTC; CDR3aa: CASSQPGLAAGKGEQFF
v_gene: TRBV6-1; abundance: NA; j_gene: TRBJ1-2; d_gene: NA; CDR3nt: TGTGCCAGCAGTTTGAGCGACAGCTTTCTGGTTGGCTACACCTTC; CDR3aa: CASSLSDSFLVGYTF
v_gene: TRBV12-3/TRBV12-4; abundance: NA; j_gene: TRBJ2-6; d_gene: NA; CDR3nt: TGTGCCAGCAGTTCCCAAGGTCCCCGATACCCTGGGGCCAACGTCCTGACTTTC; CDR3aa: CASSSQGPRYPGANVLTF
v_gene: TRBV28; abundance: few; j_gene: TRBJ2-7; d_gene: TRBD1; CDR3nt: TGTGCCAGCAGTTTACCGAGACAGGGGTCTGACGAGCAGTACTTC; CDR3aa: CASSLPRQGSDEQYF
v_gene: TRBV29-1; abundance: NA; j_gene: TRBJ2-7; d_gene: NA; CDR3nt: TGCAGCGTTGCGGTCGGGAGAAAGTCCTACGAGCAGTACTTC; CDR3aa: CSVAVGRKSYEQYF
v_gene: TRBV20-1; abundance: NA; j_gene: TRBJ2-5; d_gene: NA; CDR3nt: TGCAGTGCTACTAAGACCGGGCAAGAGACCCAGTACTTC; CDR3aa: CSATKTGQETQYF
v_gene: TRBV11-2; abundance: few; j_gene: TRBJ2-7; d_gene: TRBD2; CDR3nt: TGTGCCAGCAGCGCCATAGGAAAGACTAGCGGGAGAGTCTACGAGCAGTACTTC; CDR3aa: CASSAIGKTSGRVYEQYF
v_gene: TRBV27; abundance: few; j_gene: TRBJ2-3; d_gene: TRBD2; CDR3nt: TGTGCCAGCAGTACGCTAGCGGGAGCTAGCACAGATACGCAGTATTTT; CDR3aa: CASSTLAGASTDTQYF
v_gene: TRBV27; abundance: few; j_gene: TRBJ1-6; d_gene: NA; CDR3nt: TGTGCCAGCAGGATTGGACAGCGGACACCCCTCCACTTT; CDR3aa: CASRIGQRTPLHF
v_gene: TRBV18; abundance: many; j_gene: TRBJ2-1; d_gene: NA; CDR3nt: TGTGCCAGCTCACTAGTCCAGGGTAGCTCCTACAATGAGCAGTTCTTC; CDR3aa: CASSLVQGSSYNEQFF
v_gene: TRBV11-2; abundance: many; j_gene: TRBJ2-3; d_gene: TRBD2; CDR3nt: TGTGCCAGCAGCTTAGGCGTACTAGCGGCTTACACAGATACGCAGTATTTT; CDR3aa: CASSLGVLAAYTDTQYF
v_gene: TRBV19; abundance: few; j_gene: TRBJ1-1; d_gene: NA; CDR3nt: TGTGCCAGTAGTAAGGCCAGGGGGAACACTGAAGCTTTCTTT; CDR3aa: CASSKARGNTEAFF
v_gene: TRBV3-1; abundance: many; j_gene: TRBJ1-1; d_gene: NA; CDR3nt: TGTGCCAGCAGCCGGTCCGGGACACGGACTTTCTTT; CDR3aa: CASSRSGTRTFF
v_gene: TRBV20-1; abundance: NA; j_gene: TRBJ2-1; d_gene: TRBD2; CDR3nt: TGCAGTGCTAGAGATACTAGCGGGAGGTGGGTCTACAATGAGCAGTTCTTC; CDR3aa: CSARDTSGRWVYNEQFF
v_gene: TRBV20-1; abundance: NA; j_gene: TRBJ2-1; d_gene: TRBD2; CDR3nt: TGCAGTGCTAGGAGGGTTCTAGCGGGAGGGCCTAGTGAGCAGTTCTTC; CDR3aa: CSARRVLAGGPSEQFF
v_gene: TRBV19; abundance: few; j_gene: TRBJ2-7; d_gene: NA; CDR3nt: TGTGCCAGTAGTATCGGGCCCCCGGGACAAGGGCCCTACGAGCAGTACTTC; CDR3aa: CASSIGPPGQGPYEQYF
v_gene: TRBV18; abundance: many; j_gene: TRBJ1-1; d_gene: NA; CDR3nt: TGTGCCAGCTCACCACAACTTCAGCAGGGGAACACTGAAGCTTTCTTT; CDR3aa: CASSPQLQQGNTEAFF
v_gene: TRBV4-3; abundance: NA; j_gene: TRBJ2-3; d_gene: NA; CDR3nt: TGCGCCAGCAGCCAAGAGGCCTACACAGATACGCAGTATTTT; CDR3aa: CASSQEAYTDTQYF
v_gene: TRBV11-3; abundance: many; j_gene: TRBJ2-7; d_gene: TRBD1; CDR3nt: TGTGCCAGCAGCTCCGGGACAGGGGTGGGGGAGCAGTACTTC; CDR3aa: CASSSGTGVGEQYF
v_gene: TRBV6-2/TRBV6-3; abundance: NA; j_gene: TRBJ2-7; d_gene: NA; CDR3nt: TGTGCCAGCATTGGGACGGGAGCCTACAATGAGCAGTACTTC; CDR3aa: CASIGTGAYNEQYF
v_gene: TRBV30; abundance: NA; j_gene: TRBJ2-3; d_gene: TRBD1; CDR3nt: TGTGCCTGGAGCCAACAGAGGCCCGGGACAGGGTATCGGGATACGCAGTATTTT; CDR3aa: CAWSQQRPGTGYRDTQYF
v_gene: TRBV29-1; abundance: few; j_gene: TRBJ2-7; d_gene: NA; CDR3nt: TGCAGCGTTGAAGATGGGGTCGAGCAGTACTTC; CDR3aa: CSVEDGVEQYF
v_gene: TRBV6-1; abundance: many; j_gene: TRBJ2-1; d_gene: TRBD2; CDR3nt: TGTGCCACCGCAGCGGGAGAGGCCGTCCTTGAGCAGTTCTTC; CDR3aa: CATAAGEAVLEQFF
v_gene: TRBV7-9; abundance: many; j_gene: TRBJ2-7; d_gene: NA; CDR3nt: TGTGCCAGCAGCTTAAGGACCTCCGCCTACGAGCAGTACTTC; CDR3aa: CASSLRTSAYEQYF
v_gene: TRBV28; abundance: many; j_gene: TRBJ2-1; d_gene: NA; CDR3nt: TGTGCCAGCAGTTTAGGCGCGCGACAGGGAGGCAATGAGCAGTTCTTC; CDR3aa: CASSLGARQGGNEQFF
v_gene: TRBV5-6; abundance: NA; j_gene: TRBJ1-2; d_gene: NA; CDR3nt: TGTGCCAGCAGCTTGGACAGGTACGAGTCCTATGGCTACACCTTC; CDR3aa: CASSLDRYESYGYTF
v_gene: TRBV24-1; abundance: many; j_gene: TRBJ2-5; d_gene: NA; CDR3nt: TGTGCCACCAGTGAACCTACGGTATTCTCGTGGGAGACCCAGTACTTC; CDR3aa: CATSEPTVFSWETQYF
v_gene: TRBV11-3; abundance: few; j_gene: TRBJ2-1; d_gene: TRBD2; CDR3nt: TGTGCCAGCAGCTTAAGCGCCTGGGGACTAGCGGGAGGAAACAATGAGCAGTTCTTC; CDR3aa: CASSLSAWGLAGGNNEQFF
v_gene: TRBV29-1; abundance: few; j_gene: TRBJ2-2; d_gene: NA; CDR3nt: TGCAGCGTGGAGATGAGGGGACCCACGAGCACCGGGGAGCTGTTTTTT; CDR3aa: CSVEMRGPTSTGELFF
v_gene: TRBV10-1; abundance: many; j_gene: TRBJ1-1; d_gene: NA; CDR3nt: TGCGCCAGCAGTGAGTTCAGGGGAGGTGAAGCTTTCTTT; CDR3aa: CASSEFRGGEAFF
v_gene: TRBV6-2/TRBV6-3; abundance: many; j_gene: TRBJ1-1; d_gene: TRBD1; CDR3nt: TGTGCCAGCAGTTCACGCACCGGGACAGTGAACACTGAAGCTTTCTTT; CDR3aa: CASSSRTGTVNTEAFF
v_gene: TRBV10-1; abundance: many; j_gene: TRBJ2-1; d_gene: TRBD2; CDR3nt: TGCGCCAGCAGTGAGTCGTCGGCGGGAGGCACCTATGAGCAGTTCTTC; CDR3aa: CASSESSAGGTYEQFF
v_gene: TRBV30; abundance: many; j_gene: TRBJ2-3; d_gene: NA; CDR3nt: TGTGCCTGGAGTGCAACGACTGACGGGAGAGTCAGCACAGATACGCAGTATTTT; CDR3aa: CAWSATTDGRVSTDTQYF
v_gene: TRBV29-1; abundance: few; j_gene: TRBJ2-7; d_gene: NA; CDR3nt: TGCAGCGTTTTCTTAGCGGAAAGCTCCTACGAGCAGTACTTC; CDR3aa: CSVFLAESSYEQYF
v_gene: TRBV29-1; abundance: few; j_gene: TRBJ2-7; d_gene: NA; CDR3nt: TGCAGCGTTGTGCCGCAGGGGGGGACCTACGAGCAGTACTTC; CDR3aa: CSVVPQGGTYEQYF
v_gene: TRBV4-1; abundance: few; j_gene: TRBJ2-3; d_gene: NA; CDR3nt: TGCGCCAGCAGCCAACCAACAGGCGGTTTGCTTAGCACAGATACGCAGTATTTT; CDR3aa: CASSQPTGGLLSTDTQYF